The 21 T cell receptor beta chains below come from one sample, sequenced in a study of cytomegalovirus exposure and HLA in healthy donors. The PCR contained 60 Vbeta and 13 Jbeta primers. Some clones are missing from TCRdb's copy, which holds only in-frame ones; the method was immunoSEQ multiplex PCR. The sample includes 95,000 to 150,000 clones, roughly 80% seen only once; the top ten take around 2%. The sequenced sample was PBMCs. The receptors shown here come from a young man in good health and CMV-seronegative.

This sequence joins TRBV2 and TRBJ1-6, with TRBD1 matching over 9 bases. CDR1 and CDR2 (germline): SNHLY, FYNNEI. With V trimmed by 6 bases and J by 10 bases, 13 bases remained unmatched. This CDR3 contains 16 residues. The CDR3 loop is CASSAMGQGTSSPLHF. CDR3 nucleotides: TGTGCCAGCAGCGCGATGGGACAGGGAACGTCCTCACCCCTCCACTTT.

The rearrangement uses TRBV7-2 and TRBJ1-4, with D tentatively TRBD1 (5 bases). CDR1 and CDR2 (germline): SGHTA, FQGNSA. The V and J ends lost 1 base and 11 bases respectively, with 14 bases between them. The CDR3 contains 14 residues. The CDR3 is CASSLDNQQVKLFF. The DNA of the CDR3 is TGTGCCAGCAGCTTAGACAACCAACAGGTGAAACTGTTTTTT.

This chain joins TRBV7-9 and TRBJ1-3; D remains ambiguous. V dropped 11 bases and J dropped 0 bases, with 8 bases sitting between them. There are 12 residues in the CDR3. Germline V lookup: CDR1 SEHNR, CDR2 FQNEAQ (reference sequence). The CDR3 loop reads CAPGSSGNTIYF. The DNA of the CDR3 is TGTGCCCCCGGGAGCTCTGGAAACACCATATATTTT.

V usage is TRBV29-1 and J usage is TRBJ1-5; TRBD1 agrees at 10 bases. Trimming took 6 bases from V and 4 from J; bases not matched to a gene: 6. This CDR3 is 14 amino acids long. Germline V gives CDR1 SQVTM, CDR2 ANQGSEA. The CDR3 coding sequence is TGCAGCGTGGACGGGACAGGGGTGAATCAGCCCCAGCATTTT. Translating gives CSVDGTGVNQPQHF. The whole variable domain, filled in from reference TRBV29-1 and TRBJ1-5, reads SAVISQKPSRDICQRGTSLTIQCQVDSQVTMMFWYRQQPGQSLTLIATANQGSEATYESGFVIDKFPISRPNLTFSTLTVSNMSPEDSSIYLCSVDGTGVNQPQHFGDGTRLSIL.

The chain joins TRBV13 to TRBJ2-7, with a weak D call TRBD2 (5 bases). Trimming took off 4 bases at V and 1 base at J, with 11 bases between the two ends. The CDR3 totals 14 residues. The germline V gene has CDR1 PRHDT and CDR2 FYEKMQ (reference sequence). The CDR3 sequence: CASSSGIRSYEQYF. The CDR3 coding sequence is TGTGCCAGCAGCTCCGGGATTCGATCCTACGAGCAGTACTTC.

The gene calls are TRBV7-9 and TRBJ2-1, with 8 bases that match TRBD1. The J segment lost 6 bases and the V segment lost 7 bases, leaving 8 bases of the junction unmatched. The CDR3 has 14 amino acids. CDR1 is SEHNR and CDR2 is FQNEAQ in the germline V gene (reference sequence). CDR3 DNA: TGTGCCAGCAAAGGACAGGGAGCCTCCAATGAGCAGTTCTTC. Its protein product is CASKGQGASNEQFF.

The chain is built from TRBV7-8 and TRBJ2-7, with TRBD1 matching 7 bases. CDR3 length: 15 amino acids. Looked up from germline, CDR1 is SGHVS and CDR2 is FQNEAQ. V lost 5 bases to trimming and J lost 2 bases; unmatched junction nucleotides: 9. As DNA, the CDR3 is TGTGCCAGCAGCGCTTATGGACAGGCCGCCTACGAGCAGTACTTC. This sequence encodes CASSAYGQAAYEQYF.

This chain uses TRBV7-2 with TRBJ1-4; D unresolved. Looked up from germline, CDR1 is SGHTA and CDR2 is FQGNSA. V lost 3 bases and J lost 3, with 5 bases in between. This CDR3 comprises 13 residues. The DNA for the CDR3 is TGTGCCAGCAGCTTGGAGCCTAATGAAAAACTGTTTTTT. Protein: CASSLEPNEKLFF.

About this clone itself: A junction boundary mismatches the germline segment, possibly from a read error. This rearrangement joins TRBV5-1 to TRBJ2-2; TRBD1 agrees at 10 bases. Germline V gene data show CDR1 as SGHRS and CDR2 as YFSETQ. The CDR3 is 17 residues long. CDR3 loop: CVSSPEDRGRDTGELFF. CDR3 in DNA: TGCGTCAGCAGCCCGGAGGACAGGGGGAGAGACACCGGGGAGCTGTTTTTT.

The chain is built from TRBV27 and TRBJ1-1; tentative D call: TRBD1 (6 bases). This CDR3 region has 14 residues. V dropped 2 bases and J dropped 3 bases, with 10 bases sitting between them. Germline V gene data show CDR1 as MNHEY and CDR2 as SMNVEV (reference sequence). In nucleotides, the CDR3 is TGTGCCAGCAGTTTAGTTGGGGGCCACACTGAAGCTTTCTTT. As protein: CASSLVGGHTEAFF.

This clone was recorded only once. V usage is TRBV7-8 and J usage is TRBJ2-4; TRBD2 is a possible D gene (6 bases). Germline V gene data show CDR1 as SGHVS and CDR2 as FQNEAQ. The CDR3 totals 16 residues. V was trimmed by 1 base and J by 3 bases, leaving 13 bases between them. In DNA form, the CDR3 reads TGTGCCAGCAGCTTAGTTGGGGGGTATGGCAAAAACATTCAGTACTTC. Residues: CASSLVGGYGKNIQYF. The variable domain in full, with the rest retrieved from reference TRBV7-8 and TRBJ2-4, is GAGVSQSPRYKVAKRGQDVALRCDPISGHVSLFWYQQALGQGPEFLTYFQNEAQLDKSGLPSDRFFAERPEGSVSTLKIQRTQQEDSAVYLCASSLVGGYGKNIQYFGAGTRLSVL.

The V gene is TRBV5-1, the J gene TRBJ1-2; 9 bases match TRBD1. CDR3 length equals 15 residues. Losses at the gene ends were 4 bases for V and 3 bases for J; bases not matched to a gene: 7. Per the germline V gene, CDR1 is SGHRS and CDR2 is YFSETQ. The CDR3 nucleotides read TGCGCCAGCAGCGACTCCGGGACAGGGTACTATGGCTACACCTTC. Its translation is CASSDSGTGYYGYTF.

This chain joins TRBV9 and TRBJ1-2; 7 positions agree with TRBD1. Germline loops: CDR1 SGDLS, CDR2 YYNGEE. This CDR3 contains 16 residues. Germline trimming cut 0 bases from V and 8 bases from J; bases unmatched to any gene: 13. CDR3 coding DNA: TGTGCCAGCAGCGTAGACCCCGGCAGGGGGGATCGGGGCTACACCTTC. As protein: CASSVDPGRGDRGYTF.

This rearrangement joins TRBV5-4 to TRBJ1-5; D not resolved. CDR1 and CDR2 from the germline V gene are SGHNT and YYREEE (reference sequence). CDR3 size: 14 residues. Trimming left V 0 bases short and J 2 bases short, with 6 bases between. CDR3 loop: CASSLGGGNQPQHF. CDR3 coding DNA: TGTGCCAGCAGCTTGGGCGGGGGCAATCAGCCCCAGCATTTT.

Comments on this clone: One junction end disagrees with the germline gene, perhaps due to a read error. The V and J genes are TRBV5-1 and TRBJ1-2, with TRBD1 identical over 8 bases. Germline loops: CDR1 SGHRS, CDR2 YFSETQ. The CDR3 length is 15 residues. The CDR3 DNA reads TGCGCCAGCAGCTTGGTCCGGACAGGGAACTCTGGCTACACCTTC. Its protein is CASSLVRTGNSGYTF.

The V call is TRBV2, the J call TRBJ1-4, with no clear D. The CDR3 spans 13 residues. Germline CDR1 is SNHLY and CDR2 is FYNNEI. The germline V and J ends were trimmed by 7 bases and 3 bases, with 9 bases remaining between them. The CDR3 loop reads CASTTRANEKLFF. The CDR3 coding sequence is TGTGCCAGCACGACGAGGGCTAATGAAAAACTGTTTTTT. Together with reference TRBV2 and TRBJ1-4, the CDR3 gives the full variable domain: EPEVTQTPSHQVTQMGQEVILRCVPISNHLYFYWYRQILGQKVEFLVSFYNNEISEKSEIFDDQFSVERPDGSNFTLKIRSTKLEDSAMYFCASTTRANEKLFFGSGTQLSVL.

The chain employs TRBV19 and TRBJ1-2; D gene uncertain. CDR1 and CDR2 from the germline V gene are LNHDA and SQIVND (reference sequence). Deletions cut 3 bases from V and 8 bases from J, with 13 bases between. There are 13 residues in the CDR3. The CDR3 is CASSIGVGYGYTF. CDR3 DNA sequence: TGTGCCAGTAGTATCGGGGTGGGATACGGCTACACCTTC.

The gene calls are TRBV19 and TRBJ1-6, with 8 nucleotides matching TRBD1. Unmatched junction bases numbered 2, after V lost 9 bases and J lost 4 bases. Germline loops: CDR1 LNHDA, CDR2 SQIVND (reference sequence). The CDR3 is 13 amino acids. The CDR3 sequence: CASGDRYNSPLHF. In DNA, the CDR3 is TGTGCCAGCGGGGACAGGTATAATTCACCCCTCCACTTT.

CDR3 coding DNA: TGCGCCAGCAGCGAGGGAGGGGCTGGAAACACCATATATTTT. This gives the protein CASSEGGAGNTIYF. V gene TRBV5-1 combines with J gene TRBJ1-3, with D maybe TRBD1 (5 bases). The V and J ends lost 4 bases and 2 bases respectively, with 10 bases between them. The CDR3 extends over 14 amino acids. From germline, CDR1 is SGHRS and CDR2 YFSETQ.

The chain uses TRBV5-1 and TRBJ2-2; unclear D gene. Per the germline V gene, CDR1 is SGHRS and CDR2 is YFSETQ. The CDR3 spans 16 residues. Trimming removed 6 bases from V and 3 bases from J, with 18 bases in between. CDR3 sequence (DNA): TGCGCCAGCATGTCTGGGTCAGGAACTCACACCGGGGAGCTGTTTTTT. Its translation: CASMSGSGTHTGELFF.

This chain connects TRBV21-1 to TRBJ2-7; no check of the table's D call, TRBD1, against the DNA was made. TRBV21-1 is assigned pseudogene status. The CDR3 is made up of 15 amino acids. The CDR3 DNA is TGTGCCAGCAGCAAAAGGAAGGACAGGCTCTACGAGCAGTACTTC. It is translated as CASSKRKDRLYEQYF.